The 28 T cell receptor beta chains listed next were all sequenced from one sample in a study of cytomegalovirus exposure and HLA in healthy donors. PCR used 60 Vbeta primers and 13 Jbeta primers. Sequenced by immunoSEQ multiplex PCR; TCRdb stores in-frame clones only, minus some. The table shows 160,000 or so clones, with around 69% occurring only once. Sequenced: PBMCs. The receptors shown here come from a man aged 55 to 70 in good health and CMV-seronegative.

This clone was found a few times. The chain is built from TRBV6-1 and TRBJ1-5, with 9 bases lining up with TRBD1. This CDR3 spans 15 amino acids. The germline V gene has CDR1 MNHNS and CDR2 SASEGT. The trim removed 5 bases at V and 6 bases at J, leaving 8 bases unmatched. CDR3 region: CASSHTGGEGQPQHF. CDR3 DNA sequence: TGTGCCAGCAGTCATACAGGGGGCGAAGGTCAGCCCCAGCATTTT.

V and J are TRBV9 and TRBJ1-5; D unresolved. The length of the CDR3 is 15 residues. Per the germline V gene, CDR1 is SGDLS and CDR2 is YYNGEE. Trimming left V 4 bases short and J 5 bases short, with 16 bases between. The CDR3 spells CASSKSREDHQPQHF. The DNA of the CDR3 is TGTGCCAGCAGCAAAAGCCGGGAAGACCATCAGCCCCAGCATTTT.

The V and J genes are TRBV28 and TRBJ1-1; 8 bases map to TRBD1. The CDR3 contains 15 residues. V was clipped by 6 bases and J by 4 bases; unmatched bases: 10. CDR1 and CDR2 (germline): MDHEN, SYDVKM. The CDR3 DNA reads as TGTGCCAGCAGGGATGGTCAGGGGGCAGGCACTGAAGCTTTCTTT. Its translation is CASRDGQGAGTEAFF.

V is TRBV5-8 and J is TRBJ2-7; 7 bases are shared with TRBD1. Germline CDR1 is SGHTS and CDR2 is YDEGEE. This CDR3 comprises 16 residues. V gave up 1 base and J gave up 0 bases; unmatched junction bases: 7. Written as DNA, the CDR3 is TGTGCCAGCAGCTTGAGGACAGGCCCGAGCTCCTACGAGCAGTACTTC. Its protein product is CASSLRTGPSSYEQYF. The complete variable domain, with remaining parts taken from reference TRBV5-8 and TRBJ2-7, reads EAGVTQSPTHLIKTRGQQATLRCSPISGHTSVYWYQQALGLGLQFLLWYDEGEERNRGNFPPRFSGRQFPNYSSELNVNALELEDSALYLCASSLRTGPSSYEQYFGPGTRLTVT.

This clone was detected a few times. The sample carries other DNA sequences with the same CDR3. The chain carries TRBV10-3 and TRBJ1-5; 9 nucleotides align to TRBD1. The germline V gene has CDR1 ENHRY and CDR2 SYGVKD. With V trimmed by 0 bases and J by 5 bases, 5 bases remained unmatched. The CDR3 contains 16 residues. CDR3 sequence reads: CAISESRQGEDQPQHF. For the CDR3, the DNA is TGTGCCATCAGTGAGTCGAGACAGGGGGAAGATCAGCCCCAGCATTTT.

The chain is built from TRBV4-1 and TRBJ1-5; 11 nucleotides line up with TRBD1. The CDR3 loop spans 15 amino acids. J was trimmed by 5 bases and V by 1 base; bases with no gene match: 1. Looked up from germline, CDR1 is MGHRA and CDR2 is YSYEKL. The DNA of the CDR3 is TGCGCCAGCAGCCAAGTGGGACAGGGGGATCAGCCCCAGCATTTT. Its translation is CASSQVGQGDQPQHF.

A few counts support this clone. The rearrangement uses TRBV28 and TRBJ2-7, with 12 bases that match TRBD2. Trimming removed 7 bases from V and 4 bases from J; junction bases left unmatched: 5. There are 14 residues in the CDR3. The germline V gene has CDR1 MDHEN and CDR2 SYDVKM. The CDR3 loop reads CASTRTSGTYEQYF. For the CDR3, the DNA is TGTGCCAGCACCCGGACTAGCGGGACTTACGAGCAGTACTTC.

This clone was seen a few times. This chain uses TRBV29-1 with TRBJ1-5; D is possibly TRBD1 (6 bases). Germline V gene sequence: CDR1 SQVTM, CDR2 ANQGSEA. The CDR3 length is 15 residues. The V and J ends lost 4 bases and 0 bases respectively, with 13 bases between them. CDR3 in amino acids: CSVGGGGHSNQPQHF. The CDR3 region has the DNA TGCAGCGTTGGTGGGGGGGGGCATAGCAATCAGCCCCAGCATTTT.

This chain connects TRBV11-2 to TRBJ2-5; 8 positions agree with TRBD2. The CDR3 covers 16 residues. J lost 2 bases, V lost 1 base, and 6 bases had no gene match. Germline V gives CDR1 SGHAT, CDR2 FQNNGV. CDR3 loop: CASSLGGLAGQETQYF. CDR3 sequence (DNA): TGTGCCAGCAGCTTAGGCGGTCTAGCGGGTCAAGAGACCCAGTACTTC.

V usage is TRBV2 and J usage is TRBJ1-6; TRBD1 aligns across 11 bases. Germline assignment: CDR1 SNHLY and CDR2 FYNNEI. The CDR3 covers 20 residues. Trimming removed 7 bases from V and 0 bases from J; junction bases left unmatched: 14. The chain's CDR3 is CASITPGTGGKSSYNSPLHF. The CDR3 DNA reads TGTGCCAGCATTACCCCCGGGACAGGGGGAAAAAGCTCCTATAATTCACCCCTCCACTTT.

CDR3 coding DNA: TGTGCCAGCAGCTTAGCGTCGGGGAGCTCCTACAATGAGCAGTTCTTC. The encoded protein is CASSLASGSSYNEQFF. This rearrangement joins TRBV7-8 to TRBJ2-1, with a tentative D call TRBD2 (5 bases). This CDR3 region has 16 residues. V was shortened by 0 bases and J by 0 bases, with 9 bases between the two germline ends. Germline V gene lookup returns CDR1 SGHVS and CDR2 FQNEAQ.

This chain links TRBV6-6 with TRBJ2-2; 9 nucleotides match TRBD2. Germline V CDR1 and CDR2: MNHNY, SVGAGI (reference sequence). Trimming at V came to 2 bases and at J to 4 bases, leaving 5 bases not matched to a gene. The CDR3 length is 16 residues. This chain's CDR3 is CASSYGGRAGTGELFF. CDR3 DNA sequence: TGTGCCAGCAGTTACGGCGGGAGGGCCGGCACCGGGGAGCTGTTTTTT.

J is TRBJ2-1 and V is TRBV18, with 8 nucleotides matching TRBD1. Unmatched junction bases numbered 7, after V lost 3 bases and J lost 9 bases. Looked up from germline, CDR1 is KGHSH and CDR2 is LQKENI. The CDR3 loop spans 14 amino acids. The CDR3 loop reads CASSPGDRRSEQFF. In DNA form, the CDR3 reads TGTGCCAGCTCACCCGGGGACAGGCGTAGTGAGCAGTTCTTC. The variable domain in full, with the rest retrieved from reference TRBV18 and TRBJ2-1, is NAGVMQNPRHLVRRRGQEARLRCSPMKGHSHVYWYRQLPEEGLKFMVYLQKENIIDESGMPKERFSAEFPKEGPSILRIQQVVRGDSAAYFCASSPGDRRSEQFFGPGTRLTVL.

This clone was observed a single time. This chain links TRBV6-1 with TRBJ2-7; TRBD2 might be the D (6 bases). V lost 5 bases and J 4 bases, leaving 18 bases between the germline ends. The CDR3 consists of 15 residues. Germline CDR1 is MNHNS and CDR2 is SASEGT. This CDR3 is CASSPEPGGSYEQYF. DNA of the CDR3: TGTGCCAGCAGTCCAGAGCCCGGAGGGAGTTACGAGCAGTACTTC.

This chain connects TRBV25-1 to TRBJ1-2; 9 bases are shared with TRBD1. The CDR3 loop spans 14 amino acids. V dropped 1 base and J dropped 8; count of bases not matched to a gene: 5. Germline V gene data show CDR1 as MGHDK and CDR2 as SYGVNS. The DNA of the CDR3 is TGTGCCAGCAGTGAATTCGGGACAGGGACGGGCTACACCTTC. This translates into CASSEFGTGTGYTF.

The chain recombines TRBV28 with TRBJ2-1; D gene uncertain. V lost 5 bases to trimming and J lost 0 bases, with 8 bases between them. The CDR3 runs to 14 residues. Germline V gene lookup returns CDR1 MDHEN and CDR2 SYDVKM. CDR3 coding DNA: TGTGCCAGCAGTGTCCCCAACTCCTACAATGAGCAGTTCTTC. This translates into CASSVPNSYNEQFF.

This chain connects TRBV28 to TRBJ1-1; D uncertain. V dropped 7 bases and J dropped 1 base, with 10 bases sitting between them. The CDR3 runs to 13 residues. The V gene's germline CDR1 is MDHEN and CDR2 SYDVKM. CDR3 bases: TGTGCCAGCAATGGGCAGCCGAACACTGAAGCTTTCTTT. This codes for CASNGQPNTEAFF.

V usage is TRBV27 and J usage is TRBJ2-1; 10 bases fit TRBD2. CDR3 length: 14 amino acids. V shed 3 bases, J shed 8 bases, and the junction held 4 bases outside the gene matches. Germline-derived CDR1 and CDR2 are MNHEY and SMNVEV (reference sequence). CDR3 loop: CASSFERGGHEQFF. DNA of the CDR3: TGTGCCAGCAGTTTCGAGCGGGGGGGCCATGAGCAGTTCTTC.

This sequence joins TRBV5-4 and TRBJ2-7, with 15 bases that match TRBD2. V was pared by 3 bases and J by 4 bases, with 2 bases of the junction left unmatched. CDR1 is SGHNT, CDR2 YYREEE, per germline (reference sequence). CDR3 length equals 15 residues. CDR3 amino acids: CASSWGTSGGYEQYF. The CDR3 nucleotides are TGTGCCAGCAGCTGGGGGACTAGCGGGGGGTACGAGCAGTACTTC.

The chain employs TRBV9 and TRBJ2-7; TRBD2 matches 13 bases. CDR3 length: 16 residues. Germline V gene data show CDR1 as SGDLS and CDR2 as YYNGEE. Germline trimming cut 4 bases from V and 0 bases from J; bases unmatched to any gene: 4. The CDR3 sequence: CASSPRTSGSSYEQYF. In DNA form, the CDR3 reads TGTGCCAGCAGCCCCCGGACTAGCGGGAGCTCCTACGAGCAGTACTTC.

The chain joins TRBV6-5 to TRBJ2-5; 7 positions match TRBD1. This CDR3 has 15 residues. The trim removed 0 bases at V and 3 bases at J, leaving 4 bases unmatched. Germline V CDR1 and CDR2: MNHEY, SVGAGI. In DNA, the CDR3 is TGTGCCAGCAGTTACTCGTACCAGGGGGAAGAGACCCAGTACTTC. Translating it yields CASSYSYQGEETQYF.

This clone was seen more than once but under ten times. V gene TRBV7-8 combines with J gene TRBJ2-3; D is unclear. Germline V CDR1 and CDR2: SGHVS, FQNEAQ. Trimming took 2 bases from V and 0 from J, leaving 6 bases between them. The CDR3 covers 14 residues. The CDR3 coding sequence is TGTGCCAGCAGCTTACAGTCCAGCACAGATACGCAGTATTTT. Encoded protein: CASSLQSSTDTQYF.

The chain is built from TRBV18 and TRBJ2-5, with 7 bases fitting TRBD2. This CDR3 has 14 amino acids. The germline V gene has CDR1 KGHSH and CDR2 LQKENI. The J segment lost 3 bases and the V segment lost 3 bases, leaving 4 bases of the junction unmatched. As DNA, the CDR3 is TGTGCCAGCTCACCGGGACTACAAGAAGAGACCCAGTACTTC. Translation: CASSPGLQEETQYF.

V is TRBV5-1 and J is TRBJ1-2; the match to TRBD1 covers 7 bases. With 4 bases clipped from V and 4 bases from J, the junction kept 13 bases outside the gene matches. The CDR3 has 16 residues. Per the germline V gene, CDR1 is SGHRS and CDR2 is YFSETQ. The CDR3 DNA reads as TGCGCCAGCAGCGGGCGGACAGGCGGCGGGCTCTATGGCTACACCTTC. Its protein is CASSGRTGGGLYGYTF.

The J gene is TRBJ2-7, the V gene TRBV28, with D perhaps TRBD1 (6 bases). Germline V gene sequence: CDR1 MDHEN, CDR2 SYDVKM. The V and J ends lost 5 bases and 3 bases respectively, with 14 bases between them. The CDR3 is 14 amino acids. The CDR3 bases are TGTGCCAGCAGTGAAGGGGGTACGGTCTACGAGCAGTACTTC. This sequence encodes CASSEGGTVYEQYF.

The chain employs TRBV28 and TRBJ2-2; 10 bases match TRBD1. Germline V gene data show CDR1 as MDHEN and CDR2 as SYDVKM. The CDR3 is 16 amino acids. The trim removed 6 bases at V and 3 bases at J, leaving 7 bases unmatched. Written as DNA, the CDR3 is TGTGCCAGCAGCCGCCCCGGGACAGGGGACACCGGGGAGCTGTTTTTT. It specifies CASSRPGTGDTGELFF.

This clone is a singleton in its sample. V usage is TRBV7-2 and J usage is TRBJ2-7, with a weak D call TRBD2 (7 bases). Germline-derived CDR1 and CDR2 are SGHTA and FQGNSA. CDR3 size: 15 residues. V gave up 2 bases and J gave up 7 bases, with 18 bases separating them. In DNA form, the CDR3 reads TGTGCCAGCAGCTTAAGTCGGGGGGCGCAAGGGGAGCAGTACTTC. Protein: CASSLSRGAQGEQYF.

The chain has TRBV6-1 and TRBJ2-4; TRBD1 might be the D (5 bases). This CDR3 has 15 residues. Between the trimmed V and J ends, which lost 7 bases and 7 bases, there was a span of 20 bases. CDR1 and CDR2 (germline): MNHNS, SASEGT. The CDR3 DNA follows: TGTGCCAGCATCATAAACTGGGGCGCTGGGAACATTCAGTACTTC. Translating gives CASIINWGAGNIQYF.